This TCR beta chain is from a study of sequential checkpoint blockade in melanoma. Study background: First-line arms were nivolumab then ipilimumab, or the reverse, randomized 1:1. Maintenance nivolumab came after either treatment sequence.

This clone has more than one count but fewer than ten. Its cognate antigen is unknown. Sequencing used immunoSEQ multiplex PCR; TCRdb keeps in-frame clones, though not all of them. The sample includes about 13,000 clones, 25% to 30% of them seen just once. CDR1 and CDR2 from the germline V gene are SGHRS and YFSETQ. The V and J ends lost 4 bases and 5 bases, in that order; junction bases with no gene match: 6. The CDR3 contains 15 residues. Regarding treatment: randomized to nivolumab then ipilimumab (arm A) or the reverse (arm B). Patients had received no earlier DNA-damaging chemotherapy. The study's findings and limits: Rising tumor T-cell fraction and clonality meant about 30 times likelier benefit.

The chain joins TRBV5-1 to TRBJ2-2; 9 bases fit TRBD2. This TCR was recovered from a human donor with melanoma. This specimen was tumor tissue (inferred from file names), taken from a patient given nivolumab and ipilimumab in sequence. The CDR3 DNA reads TGCGCCAGCAGCCGAGGGCTAGCGGGAACCGGGGAGCTGTTTTTT. Its translation: CASSRGLAGTGELFF.